This T cell receptor (beta chain) derives from a study of stem cell transplantation in POMP-related autoinflammatory disease. The study, taken as a whole, reports: Patients with PRAID showed a restricted number of unique TRB V-J gene pairings. A trend toward lower repertoire diversity and greater clonality appeared in every analyzed T-cell subset of PRAID patients.

Regarding this clone: Its antigen remains unknown.

CDR1 is MNHNY and CDR2 is SVGAGI in the germline V gene (reference sequence). There are 16 residues in the CDR3. With 2 bases removed from V and 0 bases from J, the gap between germline ends came to 11 bases. Data came from immunoSEQ multiplex PCR; TCRdb stores just in-frame clones and leaves some out. The data hold 1,200 to 1,500 clones, with roughly 77% observed a single time. J is TRBJ1-5 and V is TRBV6-6; possibly TRBD1 for D (5 bases). The sequence was collected from a human donor in good health. Source material: Tregs from PBMCs. The CDR3 is CASSYPPGVSNQPQHF. The CDR3 DNA is TGTGCCAGCAGTTACCCCCCGGGGGTTAGCAATCAGCCCCAGCATTTT.